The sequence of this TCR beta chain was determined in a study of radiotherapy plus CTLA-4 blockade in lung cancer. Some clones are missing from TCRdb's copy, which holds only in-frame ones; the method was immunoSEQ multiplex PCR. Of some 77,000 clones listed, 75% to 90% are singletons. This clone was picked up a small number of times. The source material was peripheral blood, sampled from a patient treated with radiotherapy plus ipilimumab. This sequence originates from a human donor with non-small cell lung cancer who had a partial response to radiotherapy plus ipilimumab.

The CDR3 DNA reads as TGTGCCAGCAGCCTCGGACAGGGGTATCAGCCCCAGCATTTT. It yields the protein CASSLGQGYQPQHF. This rearrangement joins TRBV5-5 to TRBJ1-5; 9 positions match TRBD1. Germline CDR1 SGHKS, CDR2 YYEKEE (reference sequence). This CDR3 is built from 14 residues. V lost 4 bases, J lost 5 bases, and 4 bases stayed unmatched.